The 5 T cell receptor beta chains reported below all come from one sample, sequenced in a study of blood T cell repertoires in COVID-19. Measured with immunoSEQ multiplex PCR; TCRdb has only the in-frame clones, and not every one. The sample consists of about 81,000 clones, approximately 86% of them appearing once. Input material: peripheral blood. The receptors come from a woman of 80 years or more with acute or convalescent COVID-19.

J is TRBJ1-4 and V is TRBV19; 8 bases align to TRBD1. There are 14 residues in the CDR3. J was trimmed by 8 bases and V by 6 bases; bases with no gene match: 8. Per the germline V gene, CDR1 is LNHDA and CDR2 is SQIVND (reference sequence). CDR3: CASRRTGSGEKLFF. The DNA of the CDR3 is TGTGCCAGTAGGCGGACAGGGTCGGGGGAAAAACTGTTTTTT.

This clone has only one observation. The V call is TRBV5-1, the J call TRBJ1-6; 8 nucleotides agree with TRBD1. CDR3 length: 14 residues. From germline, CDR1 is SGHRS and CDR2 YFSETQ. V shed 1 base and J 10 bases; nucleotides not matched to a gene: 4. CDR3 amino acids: CASSLTGGASPLHF. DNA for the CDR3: TGCGCCAGCAGCTTGACAGGGGGGGCATCACCCCTCCACTTT.

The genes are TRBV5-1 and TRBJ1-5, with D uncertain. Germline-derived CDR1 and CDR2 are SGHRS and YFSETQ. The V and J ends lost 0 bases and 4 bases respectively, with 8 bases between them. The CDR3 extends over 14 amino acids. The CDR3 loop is CASSLGGLNQPQHF. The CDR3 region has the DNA TGCGCCAGCAGCTTGGGAGGGTTGAATCAGCCCCAGCATTTT. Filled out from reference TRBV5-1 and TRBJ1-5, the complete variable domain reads KAGVTQTPRYLIKTRGQQVTLSCSPISGHRSVSWYQQTPGQGLQFLFEYFSETQRNKGNFPGRFSGRQFSNSRSEMNVSTLELGDSALYLCASSLGGLNQPQHFGDGTRLSIL.

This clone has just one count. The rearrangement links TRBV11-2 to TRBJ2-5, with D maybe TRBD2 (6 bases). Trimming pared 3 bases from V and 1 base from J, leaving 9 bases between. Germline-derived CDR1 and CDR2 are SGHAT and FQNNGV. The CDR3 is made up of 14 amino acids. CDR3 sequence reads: CASSFGLSQETQYF. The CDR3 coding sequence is TGTGCCAGCAGCTTTGGACTAAGCCAAGAGACCCAGTACTTC.

The CDR3 loop is CASSSEPQGNQPQHF. The CDR3 nucleotides are TGTGCCAGCAGCTCCGAGCCACAGGGAAATCAGCCCCAGCATTTT. The chain links TRBV5-4 to TRBJ1-5; TRBD1 might be the D (6 bases). Germline-derived CDR1 and CDR2 are SGHNT and YYREEE (reference sequence). Trimming removed 3 bases at V and 4 bases at J, with 14 bases between. There are 15 residues in the CDR3.